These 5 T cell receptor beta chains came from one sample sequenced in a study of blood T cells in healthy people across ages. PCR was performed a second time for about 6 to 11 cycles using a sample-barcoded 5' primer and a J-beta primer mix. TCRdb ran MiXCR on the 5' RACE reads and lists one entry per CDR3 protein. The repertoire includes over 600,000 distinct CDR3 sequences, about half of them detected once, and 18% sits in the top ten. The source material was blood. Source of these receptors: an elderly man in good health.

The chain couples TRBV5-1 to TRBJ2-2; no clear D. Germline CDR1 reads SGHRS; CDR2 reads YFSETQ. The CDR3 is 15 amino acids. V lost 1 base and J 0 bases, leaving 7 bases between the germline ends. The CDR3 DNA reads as TGCGCCAGCAGCTTGCAGCCTTCGAACACCGGGGAGCTGTTTTTT. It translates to CASSLQPSNTGELFF. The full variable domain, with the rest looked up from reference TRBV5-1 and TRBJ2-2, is KAGVTQTPRYLIKTRGQQVTLSCSPISGHRSVSWYQQTPGQGLQFLFEYFSETQRNKGNFPGRFSGRQFSNSRSEMNVSTLELGDSALYLCASSLQPSNTGELFFGEGSRLTVL.

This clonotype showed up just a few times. The CDR3 coding sequence is TGTGCCAGCAGCCAAGTAGGGACAGGTCAGGGGACCCAGTACTTC. Translated: CASSQVGTGQGTQYF. The chain carries TRBV4-2 and TRBJ2-5; 8 bases align to TRBD1. V lost 1 base, J lost 7 bases, and 8 bases stayed unmatched. Germline V gene lookup returns CDR1 LGHNA and CDR2 YNFKEQ. The CDR3 runs to 15 residues.

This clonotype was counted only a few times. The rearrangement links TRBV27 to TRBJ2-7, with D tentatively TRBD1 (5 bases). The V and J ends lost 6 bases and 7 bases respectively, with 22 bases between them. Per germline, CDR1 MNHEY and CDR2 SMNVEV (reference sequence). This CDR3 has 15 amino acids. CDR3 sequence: CASSPDRLKPWEQYF. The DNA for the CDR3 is TGTGCCAGCAGCCCAGACAGACTGAAGCCTTGGGAGCAGTACTTC.

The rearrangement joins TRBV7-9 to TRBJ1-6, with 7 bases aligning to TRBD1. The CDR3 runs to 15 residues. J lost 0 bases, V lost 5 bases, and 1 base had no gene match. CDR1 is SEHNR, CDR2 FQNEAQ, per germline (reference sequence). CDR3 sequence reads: CASSPGGSYNSPLHF. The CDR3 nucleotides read TGTGCCAGCAGCCCAGGGGGCTCCTATAATTCACCCCTCCACTTT.

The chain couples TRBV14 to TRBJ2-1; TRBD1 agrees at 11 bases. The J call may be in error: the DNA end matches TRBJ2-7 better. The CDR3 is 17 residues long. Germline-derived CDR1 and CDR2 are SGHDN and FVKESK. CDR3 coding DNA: TGTGCCAGCAGCCAAGATCGAGGACAGGGGGCTTACAATGAGCAGTACTTC. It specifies CASSQDRGQGAYNEQYF.